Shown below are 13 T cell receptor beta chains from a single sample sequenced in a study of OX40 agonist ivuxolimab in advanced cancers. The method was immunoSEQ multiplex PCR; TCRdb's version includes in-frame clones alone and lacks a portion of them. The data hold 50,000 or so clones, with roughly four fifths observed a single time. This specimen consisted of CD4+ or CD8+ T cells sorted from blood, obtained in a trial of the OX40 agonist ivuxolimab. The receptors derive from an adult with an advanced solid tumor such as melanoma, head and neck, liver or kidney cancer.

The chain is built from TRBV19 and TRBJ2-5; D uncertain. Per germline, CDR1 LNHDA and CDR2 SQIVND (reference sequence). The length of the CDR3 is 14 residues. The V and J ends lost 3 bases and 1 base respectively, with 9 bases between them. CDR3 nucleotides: TGTGCCAGTAGTATCGCGGCAGCCCAAGAGACCCAGTACTTC. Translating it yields CASSIAAAQETQYF.

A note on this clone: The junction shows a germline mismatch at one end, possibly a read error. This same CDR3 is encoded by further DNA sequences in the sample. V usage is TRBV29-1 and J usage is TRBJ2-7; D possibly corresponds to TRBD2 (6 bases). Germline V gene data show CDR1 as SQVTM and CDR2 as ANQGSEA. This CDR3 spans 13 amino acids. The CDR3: CSVEVKGGSEQYF. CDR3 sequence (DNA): TGCAGTGTTGAGGTGAAGGGAGGAAGCGAGCAGTACTTC.

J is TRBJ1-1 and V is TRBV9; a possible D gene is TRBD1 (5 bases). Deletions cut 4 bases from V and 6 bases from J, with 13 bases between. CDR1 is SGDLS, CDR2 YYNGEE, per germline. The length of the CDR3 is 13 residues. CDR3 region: CASSPRGDAEAFF. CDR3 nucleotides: TGTGCCAGCAGCCCTCGAGGGGATGCTGAAGCTTTCTTT. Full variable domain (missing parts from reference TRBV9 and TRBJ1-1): DSGVTQTPKHLITATGQRVTLRCSPRSGDLSVYWYQQSLDQGLQFLIQYYNGEERAKGNILERFSAQQFPDLHSELNLSSLELGDSALYFCASSPRGDAEAFFGQGTRLTVV.

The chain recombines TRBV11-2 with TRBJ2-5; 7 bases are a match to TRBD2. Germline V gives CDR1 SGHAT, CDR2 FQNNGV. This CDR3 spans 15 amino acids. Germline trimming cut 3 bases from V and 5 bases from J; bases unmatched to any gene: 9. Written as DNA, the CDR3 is TGTGCCAGCAGCTTGAACCTACTAGCGAGGGAGACCCAGTACTTC. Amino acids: CASSLNLLARETQYF.

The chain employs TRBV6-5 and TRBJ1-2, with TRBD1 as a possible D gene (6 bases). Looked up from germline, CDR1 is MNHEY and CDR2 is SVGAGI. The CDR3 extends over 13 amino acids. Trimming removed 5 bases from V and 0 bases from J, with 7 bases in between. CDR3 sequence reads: CASSEGANYGYTF. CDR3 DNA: TGTGCCAGCAGTGAGGGGGCTAACTATGGCTACACCTTC.

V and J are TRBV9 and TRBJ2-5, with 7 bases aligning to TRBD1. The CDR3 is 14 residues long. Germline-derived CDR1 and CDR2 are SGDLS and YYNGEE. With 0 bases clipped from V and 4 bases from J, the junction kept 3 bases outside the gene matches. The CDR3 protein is CASSVGTGSETQYF. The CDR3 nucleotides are TGTGCCAGCAGCGTAGGGACAGGATCAGAGACCCAGTACTTC.

CDR3: CASAGTTNTGELFF. CDR3 bases: TGTGCCAGCGCCGGGACAACGAACACCGGGGAGCTGTTTTTT. The chain links TRBV6-5 to TRBJ2-2; D perhaps matches TRBD1 (6 bases). Trimming pared 8 bases from V and 0 bases from J, leaving 10 bases between. Germline CDR1 reads MNHEY; CDR2 reads SVGAGI. This CDR3 has 14 residues.

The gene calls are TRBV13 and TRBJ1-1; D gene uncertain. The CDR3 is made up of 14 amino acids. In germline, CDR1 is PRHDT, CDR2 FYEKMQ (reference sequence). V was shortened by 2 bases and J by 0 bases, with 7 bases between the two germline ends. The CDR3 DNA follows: TGTGCCAGCAGCTTACTGGTTTTGAACACTGAAGCTTTCTTT. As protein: CASSLLVLNTEAFF.

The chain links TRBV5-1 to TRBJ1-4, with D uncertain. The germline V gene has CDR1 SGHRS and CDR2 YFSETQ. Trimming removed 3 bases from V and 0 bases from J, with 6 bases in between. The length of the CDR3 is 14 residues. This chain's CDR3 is CASSSPSTNEKLFF. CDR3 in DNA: TGCGCCAGCAGCTCCCCATCAACTAATGAAAAACTGTTTTTT. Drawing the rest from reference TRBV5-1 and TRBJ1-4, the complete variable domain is KAGVTQTPRYLIKTRGQQVTLSCSPISGHRSVSWYQQTPGQGLQFLFEYFSETQRNKGNFPGRFSGRQFSNSRSEMNVSTLELGDSALYLCASSSPSTNEKLFFGSGTQLSVL.

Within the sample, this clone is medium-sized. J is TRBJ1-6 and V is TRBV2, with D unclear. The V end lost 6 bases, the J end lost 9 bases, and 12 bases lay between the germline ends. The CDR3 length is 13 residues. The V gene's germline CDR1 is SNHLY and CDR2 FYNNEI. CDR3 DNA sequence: TGTGCCAGCAGGGCGGACGAGTCTTCACCCCTCCACTTT. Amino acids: CASRADESSPLHF.

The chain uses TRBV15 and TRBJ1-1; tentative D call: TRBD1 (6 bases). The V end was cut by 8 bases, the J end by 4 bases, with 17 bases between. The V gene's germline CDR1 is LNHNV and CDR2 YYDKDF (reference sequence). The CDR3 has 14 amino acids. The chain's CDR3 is CATELGGFGTEAFF. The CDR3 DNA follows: TGTGCCACCGAGCTAGGGGGGTTCGGCACTGAAGCTTTCTTT.

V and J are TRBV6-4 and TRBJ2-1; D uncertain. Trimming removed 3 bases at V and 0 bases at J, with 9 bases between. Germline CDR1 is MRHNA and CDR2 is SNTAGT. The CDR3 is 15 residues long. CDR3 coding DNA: TGTGCCAGCAGTGAGAGTAGGAGCTCCTACAATGAGCAGTTCTTC. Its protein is CASSESRSSYNEQFF.

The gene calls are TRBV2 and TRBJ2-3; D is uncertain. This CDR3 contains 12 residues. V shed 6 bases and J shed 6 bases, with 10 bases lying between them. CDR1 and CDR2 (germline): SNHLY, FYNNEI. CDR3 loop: CASSRVLDTQYF. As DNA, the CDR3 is TGTGCCAGCAGCCGGGTCCTGGATACGCAGTATTTT.